One sample yielded the 3 T cell receptor beta chains listed below, sequenced in a study of T-cell memory formation after mild COVID-19. TCRdb called the 5' RACE reads again in MiXCR, with one record for every CDR3 protein. Of 350,000 or so distinct CDR3 sequences detected, 20% to 25% appear once; the ten largest clones hold 12%. Sequencing was performed on PBMCs or a T cell subset sorted from them (not recorded which). These receptors were collected from an adult woman who had mild COVID-19 (a few samples of this study predate the infection). Cell type and time point are not known.

The chain couples TRBV3-1 to TRBJ1-1; weak D call: TRBD1 (5 bases). The germline gives CDR1 LGHDT, CDR2 YNNKEL (reference sequence). The V gene lost 1 base and the J gene lost 6 bases, with 15 bases spanning the gap. The CDR3 is 15 amino acids. The CDR3, as DNA: TGTGCCAGCAGCCAAGGAGGACATAATTTTCCTGAAGCTTTCTTT. It codes for CASSQGGHNFPEAFF.

The V gene is TRBV4-3, the J gene TRBJ2-7, with 10 bases that match TRBD2. This CDR3 has 15 amino acids. With 1 base clipped from V and 6 bases from J, the junction kept 6 bases outside the gene matches. Germline V CDR1 and CDR2: LGHNA, YSLEER. CDR3 in DNA: TGCGCCAGCAGCCAAGCCACTAGCGGGAAAGGCGAGCAGTACTTC. This gives the protein CASSQATSGKGEQYF.

The sample holds a few counts of this clonotype. The chain is built from TRBV10-3 and TRBJ2-2; tentatively, D is TRBD1 (5 bases). The CDR3 spans 15 residues. Germline V gives CDR1 ENHRY, CDR2 SYGVKD. V was shortened by 2 bases and J by 1 base, with 8 bases between the two germline ends. The CDR3 DNA sequence: TGTGCCATCAGTGAGACAGGAATGAACACCGGGGAGCTGTTTTTT. Translating gives CAISETGMNTGELFF.